This T cell receptor (beta chain) was observed in a study of cytomegalovirus exposure and HLA in healthy donors. Whole-study results and caveats: Upon later analysis, HLA-associated TCR beta chains proved more clonally expanded than other, equally common chains. Usually a TCR sequence was rare, but some public TCRs were found in many donors. The sole available immune exposure information was CMV serostatus. Reported results showed that the classifier diagnosed cytomegalovirus status with high specificity and sensitivity.

Germline values: CDR1 SGHTA, CDR2 FQGNSA. The length of the CDR3 is 15 residues. 13 Jbeta primers and 60 Vbeta primers were used for the PCR. The repertoire was sequenced with immunoSEQ multiplex PCR; TCRdb's copy has only in-frame clones and lacks some. The sample holds fewer than 130,000 clones, less than 80% seen once. A note on this clone: The antigen remains unidentified. The germline gene is not matched at one end of the junction; a read error may be the cause. Within the sample, other DNA sequences also encode this same CDR3.

Sequences were obtained from PBMCs. The chain recombines TRBV7-2 with TRBJ2-3; 10 bases line up with TRBD2. This sequence was found in a woman in her forties in good health and CMV-seronegative. The chain's CDR3 is CASSFTSGEGGAQYF. CDR3 DNA sequence: TGTGCCAGTAGCTTCACTAGCGGGGAAGGGGGGGCGCAGTATTTT. Full variable domain (rest looked up from reference TRBV7-2 and TRBJ2-3): GAGVSQSPSNKVTEKGKDVELRCDPISGHTALYWYRQSLGQGLEFLIYFQGNSAPDKSGLPSDRFSAERTGGSVSTLTIQRTQQEDSAVYLCASSFTSGEGGAQYFGPGTRLTVL.